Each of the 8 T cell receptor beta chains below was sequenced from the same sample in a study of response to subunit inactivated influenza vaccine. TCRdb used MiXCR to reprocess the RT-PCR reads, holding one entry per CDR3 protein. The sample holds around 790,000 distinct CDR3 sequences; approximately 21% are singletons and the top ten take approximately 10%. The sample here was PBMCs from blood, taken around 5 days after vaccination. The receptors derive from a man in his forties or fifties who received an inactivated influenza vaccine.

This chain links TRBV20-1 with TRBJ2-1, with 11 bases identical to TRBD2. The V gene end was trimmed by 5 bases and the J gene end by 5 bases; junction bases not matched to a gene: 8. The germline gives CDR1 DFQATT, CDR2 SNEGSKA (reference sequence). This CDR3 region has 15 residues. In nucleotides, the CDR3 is TGCAGTGCTTCCCCCCTAGCGGGAGGCCACAATGAGCAGTTCTTC. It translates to CSASPLAGGHNEQFF.

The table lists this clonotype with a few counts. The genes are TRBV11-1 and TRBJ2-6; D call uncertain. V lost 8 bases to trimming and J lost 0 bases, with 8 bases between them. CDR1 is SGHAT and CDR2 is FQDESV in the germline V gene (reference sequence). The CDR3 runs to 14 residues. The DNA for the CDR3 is TGTGCCAGCCAACGGCTCTCTGGGGCCAACGTCCTGACTTTC. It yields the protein CASQRLSGANVLTF.

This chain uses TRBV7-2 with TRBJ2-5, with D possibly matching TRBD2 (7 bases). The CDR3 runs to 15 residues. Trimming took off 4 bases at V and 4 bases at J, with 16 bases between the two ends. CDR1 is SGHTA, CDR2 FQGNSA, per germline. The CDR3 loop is CASSYRGAYPETQYF. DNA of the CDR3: TGTGCCAGCAGCTACCGGGGGGCTTATCCAGAGACCCAGTACTTC.

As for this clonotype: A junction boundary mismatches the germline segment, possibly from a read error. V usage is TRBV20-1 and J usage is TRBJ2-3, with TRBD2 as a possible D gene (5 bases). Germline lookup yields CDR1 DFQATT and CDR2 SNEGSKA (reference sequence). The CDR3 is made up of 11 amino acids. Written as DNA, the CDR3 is TGCAGTGCTGTGGTTACTAGTTCGAGCCTTTTT. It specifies CSAVVTSSSLF.

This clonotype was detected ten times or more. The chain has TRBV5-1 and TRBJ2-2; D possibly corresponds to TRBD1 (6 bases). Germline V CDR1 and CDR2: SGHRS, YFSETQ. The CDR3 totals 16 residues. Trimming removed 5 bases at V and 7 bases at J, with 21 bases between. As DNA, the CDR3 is TGCGCCAGCAGACGTCGACAGGCCTCGGTAGACGGGGAGCTGTTTTTT. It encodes CASRRRQASVDGELFF.

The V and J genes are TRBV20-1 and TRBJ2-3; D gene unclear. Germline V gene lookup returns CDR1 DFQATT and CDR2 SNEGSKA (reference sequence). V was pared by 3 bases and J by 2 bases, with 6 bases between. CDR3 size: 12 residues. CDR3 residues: CSASEVTDTQYF. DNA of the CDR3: TGCAGTGCTAGCGAAGTCACAGATACGCAGTATTTT.

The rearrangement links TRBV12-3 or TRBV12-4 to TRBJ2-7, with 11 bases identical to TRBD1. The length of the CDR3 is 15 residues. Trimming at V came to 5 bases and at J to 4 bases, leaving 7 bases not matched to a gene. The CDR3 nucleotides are TGTGCCAGCAGTCCTGGTTGGGACAGGGGGTACGAGCAGTACTTC. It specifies CASSPGWDRGYEQYF.

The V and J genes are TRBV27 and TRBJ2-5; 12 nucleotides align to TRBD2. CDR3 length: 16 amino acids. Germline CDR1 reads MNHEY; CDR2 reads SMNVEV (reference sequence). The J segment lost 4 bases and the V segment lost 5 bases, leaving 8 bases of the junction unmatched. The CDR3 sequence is CASSKKTSGSRETQYF. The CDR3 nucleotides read TGTGCCAGCAGTAAAAAGACTAGCGGGAGTCGAGAGACCCAGTACTTC.